The TCR beta chain described here comes from a study of control samples from healthy donors and cancer patients. Only in-frame clones appear in the TCRdb table, and some are missing; sequencing was by immunoSEQ multiplex PCR. This repertoire shows about 110,000 clones, 70% to 85% found once; its top ten account for about 5.9%. The germline V gene has CDR1 MNHNS and CDR2 SASEGT. The CDR3 length is 16 residues. The V segment lost 2 bases and the J segment 6 bases; nucleotides outside the gene matches: 8. The sequencing input was blood. The rearrangement uses TRBV6-1 and TRBJ2-1; 9 bases fit TRBD2. This clonotype was obtained from a man aged 18 to 29 in good health. The CDR3 nucleotides read TGTGCCAGCAGTGAATATGGCGGGGGGGATGGCAATGAGCAGTTCTTC. Encoded protein: CASSEYGGGDGNEQFF.